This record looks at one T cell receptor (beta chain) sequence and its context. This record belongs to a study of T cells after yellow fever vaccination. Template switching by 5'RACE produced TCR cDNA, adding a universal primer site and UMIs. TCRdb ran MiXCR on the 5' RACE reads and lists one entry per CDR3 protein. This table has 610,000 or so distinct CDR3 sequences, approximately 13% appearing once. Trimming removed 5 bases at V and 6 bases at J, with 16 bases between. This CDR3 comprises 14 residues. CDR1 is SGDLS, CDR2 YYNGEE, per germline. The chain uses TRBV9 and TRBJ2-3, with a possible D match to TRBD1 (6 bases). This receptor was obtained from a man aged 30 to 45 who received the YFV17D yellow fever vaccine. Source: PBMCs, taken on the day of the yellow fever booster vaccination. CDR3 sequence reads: CASRKGVEGDTQYF. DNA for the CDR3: TGTGCCAGCAGGAAGGGGGTGGAAGGGGATACGCAGTATTTT.